Only a few counts were recorded for the clone carrying this T cell receptor (beta chain). As yet, its antigen is unknown. V dropped 0 bases and J dropped 0; count of bases not matched to a gene: 2. The CDR3 is 17 residues long. Germline assignment: CDR1 SGDLS and CDR2 YYNGEE. Measured with immunoSEQ multiplex PCR; TCRdb has only the in-frame clones, and not every one. The repertoire holds 80,000 to 90,000 clones, with about 90% as singletons. The data stem from a study of graft-versus-host responses after intestinal transplantation. The sequence came from a human donor who received an intestinal transplant. The specimen was unstimulated CD4+ T cells sorted from spleen or lymph node cells, collected before intestinal transplant. The chain has TRBV9 and TRBJ2-4; 11 bases align to TRBD2. CDR3 bases: TGTGCCAGCAGCGTAGCTAGCGGGGGGCTAGCCAAAAACATTCAGTACTTC. Translation gives CASSVASGGLAKNIQYF.